This T cell receptor beta chain comes out of a study of cytotoxic CD8 clonotypes in ibrutinib-treated CLL. A few counts support this clone. Data came from immunoSEQ multiplex PCR; TCRdb stores just in-frame clones and leaves some out. The repertoire holds fewer than 400,000 clones, roughly 70% seen once, with around 6.6% in the top ten. This specimen consisted of PBMCs, obtained after 36 months of ibrutinib treatment. The sequence was obtained from a human donor with chronic lymphocytic leukemia.

CDR3 region: CAIGQGTTYEQYF. The CDR3 DNA reads as TGTGCCATCGGACAGGGGACGACCTACGAGCAGTACTTC. The chain employs TRBV10-3 and TRBJ2-7; 9 nucleotides line up with TRBD1. V lost 8 bases, J lost 2 bases, and 4 bases stayed unmatched. The germline CDR1 and CDR2 sequences are ENHRY and SYGVKD. The CDR3 is made up of 13 amino acids.